The T cell receptor (beta chain) under discussion was sequenced for a study of cytomegalovirus exposure and HLA in healthy donors. Study context: Out of 398 genotyped donors, about 80% belonged to the Caucasian-associated ancestry cluster. Study-wide results and caveats: The investigators catalogued 164 TCR beta chains as cytomegalovirus-associated. There were a few CMV-associated chains whose specificity for CMV antigens was confirmed in vitro.

PCR amplification relied on 60 Vbeta primers (plus 13 Jbeta primers). The repertoire was sequenced with immunoSEQ multiplex PCR; TCRdb's copy has only in-frame clones and lacks some. The sample has about 120,000 clones, over 60% seen once. Worth noting for this clone: No antigen is known for it.

The CDR3 spans 16 residues. The V segment lost 1 base and the J segment 4 bases; nucleotides outside the gene matches: 3. Germline CDR1 reads LNHNV; CDR2 reads YYDKDF (reference sequence). The sequence came from a female donor in good health and CMV-seronegative. The specimen sequenced was PBMCs. V gene TRBV15 combines with J gene TRBJ2-3; 12 positions match TRBD2. The CDR3 loop reads CATSRGTSGVSDTQYF. The CDR3 coding sequence is TGTGCCACCAGCAGAGGGACTAGCGGGGTCTCAGATACGCAGTATTTT.